This entry describes one T cell receptor (beta chain). The data are from a study of shared clonotypes between healthy human individuals. About 30,000 T cell genomes, or about 290 ng DNA, went into unsorted PBMC replicate PCRs. In the source study's methods: ImmunoSEQ junction-only sequences lacked quality scores, so their filtering differed. TCRdb's copy holds only in-frame clones and misses some; the assay was immunoSEQ multiplex PCR. Clone size and V and J calls were adopted from that table, with D and trimming inferred from the DNA. The data contain hundreds of thousands of clones, roughly four fifths of them singletons. V shed 3 bases and J 1 base; nucleotides not matched to a gene: 7. The V gene's germline CDR1 is LNHNV and CDR2 YYDKDF (reference sequence). There are 17 residues in the CDR3.

The sequence was obtained from a woman aged 35 to 49 in good health. Some clones in this sample may be carry-over from other donors' samples. The material sequenced was PBMCs. V and J are TRBV15 and TRBJ1-5; 9 bases map to TRBD1. CDR3 in amino acids: CATSRGDRVPSNQPQHF. Written as DNA, the CDR3 is TGTGCCACCAGCAGGGGGGACAGGGTCCCGAGCAATCAGCCCCAGCATTTT.